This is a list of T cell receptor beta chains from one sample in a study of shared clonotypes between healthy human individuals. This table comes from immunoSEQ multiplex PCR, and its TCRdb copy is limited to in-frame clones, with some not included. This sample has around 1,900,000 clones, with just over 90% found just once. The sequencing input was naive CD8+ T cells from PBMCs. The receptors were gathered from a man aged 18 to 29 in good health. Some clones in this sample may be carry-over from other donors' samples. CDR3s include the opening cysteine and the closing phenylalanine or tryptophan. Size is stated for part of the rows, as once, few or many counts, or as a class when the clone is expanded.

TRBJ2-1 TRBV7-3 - CASSLRGTPYNEQFF
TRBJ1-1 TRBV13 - CASSQNRDPEAFF
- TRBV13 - CACSLIARERSYEQYF
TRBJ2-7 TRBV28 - CASSSGDGYYEQYF
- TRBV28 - CASSLEGSYEQYF
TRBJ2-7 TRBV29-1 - CSVPGTGRPYEQYF
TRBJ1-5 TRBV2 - CASSDEGNQPQHF
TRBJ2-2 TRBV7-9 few CASSLVGGELFF
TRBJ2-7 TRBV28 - CASSFYRGRSYEQYF
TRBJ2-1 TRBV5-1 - CASRQPGHSEFF
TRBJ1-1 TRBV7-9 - CASSLDMSPGNTEAFF
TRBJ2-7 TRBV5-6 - CASSTAGVTYEQYF
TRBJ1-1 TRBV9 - CASSVGRGGTEAFF
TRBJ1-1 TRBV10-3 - CAISESGQVTEAFF
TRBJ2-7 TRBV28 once CASSFFGQTYEQYF
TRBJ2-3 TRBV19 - CASSILKREGTDTQYF
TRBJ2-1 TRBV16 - CASSQSSQGGEQFF
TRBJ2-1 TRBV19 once CASSIGSGPYNEQFF
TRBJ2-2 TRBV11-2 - CASSLDRDRGRTGELFF
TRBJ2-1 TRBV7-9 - CASSEAIRIEQFF
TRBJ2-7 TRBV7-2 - CASSLVGTGRYEQYF
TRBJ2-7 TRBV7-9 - CASSSSGTGVPYEQYF
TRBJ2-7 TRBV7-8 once CASSRTGGIYEQYF
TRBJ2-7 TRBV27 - CASKTAYNEQYF
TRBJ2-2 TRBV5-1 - CASSLHPRLAGNTGELFF
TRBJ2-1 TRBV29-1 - CSVVGLAGRPSYNEQFF
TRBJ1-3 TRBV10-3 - CAISESAGQGSTIYF
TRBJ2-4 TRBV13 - CASSWLQGSAKNIQYF
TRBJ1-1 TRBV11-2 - CASSKGRGNTEAFF
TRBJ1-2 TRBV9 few CASSVAKGVRDYTF
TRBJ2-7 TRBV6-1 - CALSPREAGPYEQYF
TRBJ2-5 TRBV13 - CASSLEIGTSGSGRETQYF
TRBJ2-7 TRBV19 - CASSIGGQGYEQYF
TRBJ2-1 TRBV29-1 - CSDGTGHEYNEQFF
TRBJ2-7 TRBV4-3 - CASSQDSGRYYEQYF
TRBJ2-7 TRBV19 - CASSIRLATYEQYF
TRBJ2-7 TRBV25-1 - CASSETSLSRGRSYEQYF
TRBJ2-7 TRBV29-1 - CSVEDPGGGSYEQYF
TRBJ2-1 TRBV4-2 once CASSQDIFTSGAYNEQFF
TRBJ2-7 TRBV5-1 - CASSLWGVSPGYEQYF
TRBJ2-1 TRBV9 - CASSKGQKNEQFF
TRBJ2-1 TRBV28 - CASRTLGTAYNEQFF
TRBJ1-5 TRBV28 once CASSRYSNQPQHF
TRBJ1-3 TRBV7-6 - CASSYTGGGGNTIYF
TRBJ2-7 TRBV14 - CASSQDGGLYEQYF
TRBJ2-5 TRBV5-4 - CASSWGATYQETQYF
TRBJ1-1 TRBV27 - CASSPLDTTRPPEAFF
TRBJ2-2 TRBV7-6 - CASSWALAGTITGELFF
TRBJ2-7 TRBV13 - CASSDGLAGGPRSEQYF
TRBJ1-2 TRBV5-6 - CASRDRALVHYGYTF
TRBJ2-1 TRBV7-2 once CASSLRRIYNEQFF
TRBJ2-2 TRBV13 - CASRLEGLELTGELFF
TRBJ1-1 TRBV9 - CASSAQYRQSTEAFF
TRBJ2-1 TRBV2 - CASSERVNEQFF
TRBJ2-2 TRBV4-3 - CASSPLAGVNTGELFF